What follows are 5 T cell receptor beta chains derived from one specimen sequenced in a study of T cell repertoires in cytomegalovirus infection. MiXCR, run by TCRdb on the reads, gives a single entry per CDR3 protein. The repertoire includes 700,000 to 850,000 distinct CDR3 sequences, about 33% of them detected once, and 9.5% to 15% sits in the top ten. Antigens for these TCRs are unknown. Source: cultured CD8+ T cells from PBMCs, taken from culture after CMV antigen stimulation. The source of these receptors is a human donor in good health (CMV status not recorded). Some clones in this sample may be carry-over from other donors' samples.

This clonotype was observed at least ten times. The chain is built from TRBV2 and TRBJ2-7, with D perhaps matching TRBD1 (6 bases). Trimming took off 6 bases at V and 4 bases at J, with 7 bases between the two ends. The CDR3 has 11 residues. Germline CDR1 and CDR2: SNHLY and FYNNEI. CDR3 protein: CASRGHYEQYF. The CDR3 nucleotides are TGTGCCAGCAGGGGACATTACGAGCAGTACTTC.

This clonotype showed up just a few times. The chain joins TRBV12-3 or TRBV12-4 to TRBJ1-6, with a weak D call TRBD1 (5 bases). The CDR3 runs 16 residues. V dropped 3 bases and J dropped 9 bases, with 18 bases sitting between them. DNA for the CDR3: TGTGCCAGCAGTTTTTCCTCCGGGGGAGGTGGTTCACCCCTCCACTTT. Residues: CASSFSSGGGGSPLHF.

Only a few counts were recorded for this clonotype. This chain connects TRBV10-3 to TRBJ2-5; 7 bases fit TRBD1. The junction had 4 bases not matched to a gene; V was cut back by 0 bases and J by 3 bases. The CDR3 is 15 amino acids. Germline CDR1 is ENHRY and CDR2 is SYGVKD. The CDR3 region is CAISESRTGEETQYF. CDR3 sequence (DNA): TGTGCCATCAGTGAGTCGCGAACAGGGGAAGAGACCCAGTACTTC.

V gene TRBV27 combines with J gene TRBJ2-7; D perhaps matches TRBD2 (7 bases). V shed 5 bases and J shed 5 bases, with 16 bases lying between them. CDR1 MNHEY and CDR2 SMNVEV come from the germline V gene (reference sequence). The CDR3 loop spans 14 amino acids. The CDR3 region is CASSPLAGAHEQYF. The CDR3 nucleotides are TGTGCCAGCAGTCCTCTCGCGGGGGCCCACGAGCAGTACTTC.

This rearrangement joins TRBV9 to TRBJ2-7; D possibly uses TRBD1 or TRBD2 (6 bases each). CDR1 and CDR2 from the germline V gene are SGDLS and YYNGEE. The CDR3 is made up of 14 amino acids. Trimming pared 4 bases from V and 2 bases from J, leaving 13 bases between. Written as DNA, the CDR3 is TGTGCCAGCAGCTCACGGGGGACAACCTACGAGCAGTACTTC. Encoded protein: CASSSRGTTYEQYF.